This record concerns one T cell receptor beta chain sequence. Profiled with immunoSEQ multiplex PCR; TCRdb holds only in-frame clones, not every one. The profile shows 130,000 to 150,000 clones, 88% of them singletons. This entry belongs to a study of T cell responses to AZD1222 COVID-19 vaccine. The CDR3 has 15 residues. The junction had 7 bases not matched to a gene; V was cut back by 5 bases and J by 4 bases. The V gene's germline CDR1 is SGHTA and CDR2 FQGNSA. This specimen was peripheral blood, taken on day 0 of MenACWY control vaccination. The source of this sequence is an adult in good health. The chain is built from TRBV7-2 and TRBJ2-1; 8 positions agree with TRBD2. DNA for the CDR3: TGTGCCAGCAGCGCGCTAGCGGGTCCATACAATGAGCAGTTCTTC. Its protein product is CASSALAGPYNEQFF.